These 2 T cell receptor beta chains were all obtained from the same sample, sequenced in a study of T cells after yellow fever vaccination. TCRdb reprocessed the 5' RACE reads with MiXCR, giving one entry per CDR3 protein. The sample includes about 340,000 distinct CDR3 sequences, approximately 12% of them seen just once. The source was CD4+ T cells sorted from PBMCs, collected 15 days after the yellow fever booster vaccination. The receptors shown here come from a man between 18 and 35 years old who received the YFV17D yellow fever vaccine.

The chain carries TRBV7-2 and TRBJ2-1; D not resolved. The CDR3 covers 17 residues. V was trimmed by 8 bases and J by 8 bases, leaving 28 bases between them. Germline V gene sequence: CDR1 SGHTA, CDR2 FQGNSA. CDR3 loop: CASGDLRLPMGADEQFF. The DNA of the CDR3 is TGTGCCAGCGGAGACCTCAGGTTACCTATGGGTGCCGATGAGCAGTTCTTC. Complete variable domain (other parts from reference TRBV7-2 and TRBJ2-1): GAGVSQSPSNKVTEKGKDVELRCDPISGHTALYWYRQSLGQGLEFLIYFQGNSAPDKSGLPSDRFSAERTGGSVSTLTIQRTQQEDSAVYLCASGDLRLPMGADEQFFGPGTRLTVL.

The rearrangement links TRBV20-1 to TRBJ2-4; TRBD1 agrees at 10 bases. The CDR3 is 14 amino acids. Trimming removed 6 bases from V and 3 bases from J; junction bases left unmatched: 5. Germline CDR1 DFQATT, CDR2 SNEGSKA (reference sequence). The CDR3 bases are TGCAGTGCAAGACAGGGGGCCGGCAAAAACATTCAGTACTTC. Its translation: CSARQGAGKNIQYF.